This record concerns one TCR beta chain sequence. The CDR3 end falls 3 residues outside the read, so it is completed with the germline J gene. The CDR3 loop spans 13 amino acids. Per the germline V gene, CDR1 is WSHSY and CDR2 is SAAADI. V was shortened by 4 bases and J by 0 bases, with 7 bases between the two germline ends. These data belong to a study of T cell clonality in common variable immunodeficiency. Generated by immunoSEQ multiplex PCR, the TCRdb table keeps only in-frame clones and is missing some. The sample is made up of about 52,000 clones, none counted only once. This clonotype originated in a person between 18 and 75 years old in good health. Input material: peripheral blood mononuclear cells. The genes are TRBV10-2 and TRBJ2-7, with D maybe TRBD2 (5 bases). CDR3 region: CASSGAGSYEQYF. The CDR3 DNA, read in part, is TGCGCCAGCAGTGGGGCGGGCTCCTACGAG.